A selection of T cell receptor beta chains follows, all from one sample in a study of T cell responses to AZD1222 COVID-19 vaccine. Assay used: immunoSEQ multiplex PCR; TCRdb lists only in-frame clones, some missing. The sample has about 150,000 clones; 90% to 95% are singletons. The specimen comprised peripheral blood, sampled 28 days after the second AZD1222 dose. The receptors stem from an adult who received the AZD1222 COVID-19 vaccine. The CDR3 runs from the conserved cysteine through the conserved F or W. D genes are given only for firm matches. Clone size is shown for a subset of rows, as once, few, many or a class of expanded clone.

size	V	D	J	DNA	CDR3
NA	TRBV7-2	NA	TRBJ1-4	TGTGCCAGCAGCTTACGGAGAGCAACTAATGAAAAACTGTTTTTT	CASSLRRATNEKLFF
NA	TRBV7-3	NA	TRBJ1-1	TGTGCCAGCAGCCCCTTCGACACGGTGGGCACTGAAGCTTTCTTT	CASSPFDTVGTEAFF
NA	TRBV12-5	NA	TRBJ1-4	TGTGCTAGTGGTTTGTTCGGTGAAGGGAGGGATGAAAAACTGTTTTTT	CASGLFGEGRDEKLFF
NA	TRBV7-9	TRBD1	TRBJ1-1	TGTGCCAGCAGCCTCCGACAGGGGGTAGCTTTCTTT	CASSLRQGVAFF
NA	TRBV4-3	NA	TRBJ1-6	TGCGCCAGCAGCCAAGACCGAATAGGCTCCTATAATTCACCCCTCCACTTT	CASSQDRIGSYNSPLHF
once	TRBV9	TRBD2	TRBJ2-7	TGTGCCAGCAGCCTCTCTAGCGGATTCGGAACCTACGAGCAGTACTTC	CASSLSSGFGTYEQYF
NA	TRBV27	NA	TRBJ2-5	TGTGCCAGCAGTCCCCCTTGGGATTTAGAGACCCAGTACTTC	CASSPPWDLETQYF
NA	TRBV19	NA	TRBJ1-2	TGTGCCAGTAACGGACCGGAGGGCTACACCTTC	CASNGPEGYTF
NA	TRBV7-2	NA	TRBJ1-3	TGTGCCAGCAGCCCGCCCAATCCAGGGACCTCTGGAAACACCATATATTTT	CASSPPNPGTSGNTIYF
NA	TRBV18	NA	TRBJ1-1	TGTGCCAGCACTTCCGGAGGCTTTGAAGCTTTCTTT	CASTSGGFEAFF
NA	TRBV5-1	NA	TRBJ1-3	TGCGCCAGCAGCTTTGACAGCCCGAGGGGAAACACCATATATTTT	CASSFDSPRGNTIYF
NA	TRBV4-1	NA	TRBJ2-7	TGCGCCAGCAGCCAAGGGGCCCAGGGGACCATAAGCTCCTACGAGCAGTACTTC	CASSQGAQGTISSYEQYF
NA	TRBV9	NA	TRBJ2-2	TGTGCCAGCAGCGTAGTAGGTGGGACCGGGGAGCTGTTTTTT	CASSVVGGTGELFF
NA	TRBV19	NA	TRBJ1-6	TGTGCCAGTAGTGTGGGGATACGCTCCTATAATTCACCCCTCCACTTT	CASSVGIRSYNSPLHF
once	TRBV3-1/TRBV3-2	NA	TRBJ2-2	TGTGCCAGCAGCCAAGATTCGGGGGCCGGGGAGCTGTTTTTT	CASSQDSGAGELFF